This TCR beta chain emerged from a study of CD8 T cells in Susac syndrome. Roughly 0.5 to 1 ug RNA was reverse transcribed with random hexamers. TCRdb reanalysed the immunoSEQ multiplex PCR reads using MiXCR and keeps one entry per CDR3 protein. Of hundreds of thousands of distinct CDR3 sequences detected, around 93% appear once; the ten largest clones hold 0.065% to 0.075%. CDR3 size: 14 residues. CDR1 and CDR2 (germline): LGHNA, YNFKEQ. V gave up 4 bases and J gave up 6 bases; unmatched junction bases: 5. The V call is TRBV4-2, the J call TRBJ1-4; 7 bases fit TRBD1. This receptor was identified in a human donor with multiple sclerosis. Sequencing was carried out using CD4+ T cells from PBMCs. The DNA of the CDR3 is TGTGCCAGCAGCCTGACAGGGCAGCATGAAAAACTGTTTTTT. It is translated as CASSLTGQHEKLFF.